This TCR beta chain originates from a study of T-cell memory formation after mild COVID-19. Notes on the study in general: Cross-reactive memory appears to have joined, as suggested by some responding clones showing up in pre-infection memory. CD4+ bias marked clones expanding day 15 to 37, unlike balanced contracting clones. Mostly located in CM and EM were contracting CD4+ clones, with contracting CD8+ clones located in EMRA.

Germline assignment: CDR1 ENHRY and CDR2 SYGVKD. After removal of 10 bases from V and 3 bases from J, the junction contained 7 bases not matched to a gene. The CDR3 contains 14 residues. MiXCR, applied by TCRdb to the 5' RACE reads, yields one record per CDR3 protein. The sample has roughly 100,000 distinct CDR3 sequences; around 12% are singletons. A few counts support this clonotype. As yet, its antigen is unknown. The receptor was isolated from an adult woman who had mild COVID-19 (a few samples of this study predate the infection). Cell type and time point are not known. The rearrangement joins TRBV10-3 to TRBJ2-2, with 8 bases lining up with TRBD1. The sequenced sample was PBMCs or a T cell subset sorted from them (not recorded which). CDR3 sequence: CATQMTGDTGELFF. The CDR3 DNA reads TGTGCCACACAAATGACAGGGGACACCGGGGAGCTGTTTTTT.